The 18 T cell receptor beta chains presented below share a single source sample, sequenced in a study of Ad26.COV2.S vaccination and SARS-CoV-2 variants. Treatment: over 15 received Ad26.COV2.S at low or high dose, single or two shots; about five received placebo; per-sample allocation not given. Sampling occurred on day 63 after the first vaccine or placebo injection. Repertoires were generated with immunoSEQ multiplex PCR, while TCRdb's copy carries only in-frame clones and drops some. The table lists about 480,000 clones, around 90% of them singletons. The sample in question was peripheral blood, obtained in a trial of Ad26.COV2.S vaccine versus placebo. These receptor sequences come from a person between 18 and 65 years old who received the Ad26.COV2.S COVID-19 vaccine or a placebo.

This clone was detected only once. The chain has TRBV5-6 and TRBJ2-7; tentative D call: TRBD1 (6 bases). Germline-derived CDR1 and CDR2 are SGHDT and YYEEEE. V was pared by 4 bases and J by 4 bases, with 9 bases between. The CDR3 is 12 amino acids. This CDR3 reads CASSRQGYEQYF. In DNA, the CDR3 is TGTGCCAGCAGCCGTCAGGGGTACGAGCAGTACTTC.

This clone has only a few counts. The chain has TRBV19 and TRBJ1-6; 7 bases map to TRBD1. Trimming took 3 bases from V and 14 from J; bases not matched to a gene: 7. Germline V lookup: CDR1 LNHDA, CDR2 SQIVND (reference sequence). The CDR3 runs 13 residues. CDR3 loop: CASSMTGPGALHF. The CDR3 nucleotides are TGTGCCAGTAGTATGACAGGGCCCGGAGCCCTCCACTTT.

The V and J genes are TRBV7-2 and TRBJ1-5, with 10 bases identical to TRBD1. V shed 5 bases and J 2 bases; nucleotides not matched to a gene: 6. From germline, CDR1 is SGHTA and CDR2 FQGNSA. This CDR3 contains 16 residues. The CDR3 loop reads CASSLLGTGGNQPQHF. The CDR3, as DNA: TGTGCCAGCAGCCTACTCGGGACAGGGGGCAATCAGCCCCAGCATTTT.

The rearrangement links TRBV6-1 to TRBJ2-1, with D unresolved. Germline V gene lookup returns CDR1 MNHNS and CDR2 SASEGT. This CDR3 contains 12 residues. V gave up 1 base and J gave up 7 bases, with 5 bases separating them. The CDR3 loop reads CASSEVRNEQFF. The CDR3 DNA follows: TGTGCCAGCAGTGAAGTCAGGAATGAGCAGTTCTTC.

This chain links TRBV10-2 with TRBJ1-5; no clear D. The CDR3 is 15 amino acids. V was shortened by 7 bases and J by 1 base, with 14 bases between the two germline ends. In germline, CDR1 is WSHSY, CDR2 SAAADI. In nucleotides, the CDR3 is TGCGCCAGCATGGGTTCCTCTGACAGCAATCAGCCCCAGCATTTT. It translates to CASMGSSDSNQPQHF.

The chain links TRBV7-2 to TRBJ2-7; 7 nucleotides match TRBD2. CDR3 length: 15 amino acids. The junction had 7 bases not matched to a gene; V was cut back by 5 bases and J by 0 bases. Germline V gene data show CDR1 as SGHTA and CDR2 as FQGNSA. In DNA, the CDR3 is TGTGCCAGCAGCAGTCGGCGGGGGAGCTCCTACGAGCAGTACTTC. Translated: CASSSRRGSSYEQYF.

The gene calls are TRBV28 and TRBJ1-2, with D maybe TRBD1 (5 bases). V lost 3 bases and J 5 bases, leaving 7 bases between the germline ends. CDR1 is MDHEN, CDR2 SYDVKM, per germline. The CDR3 is made up of 12 amino acids. DNA for the CDR3: TGTGCCAGCAGTTTGTGGGGGTATGGCTACACCTTC. This sequence encodes CASSLWGYGYTF.

The chain carries TRBV11-3 and TRBJ1-1; D unclear. CDR1 is SGHNT and CDR2 is YENEEA in the germline V gene. This CDR3 comprises 13 residues. V lost 3 bases, J lost 4 bases, and 9 bases lay in between. The CDR3 is CASSFGRGTEAFF. Written as DNA, the CDR3 is TGTGCCAGCAGCTTTGGCCGGGGCACTGAAGCTTTCTTT.

This chain uses TRBV27 with TRBJ1-2; 7 bases are a match to TRBD1. The CDR3 is made up of 15 amino acids. Germline CDR1 reads MNHEY; CDR2 reads SMNVEV (reference sequence). The V segment lost 6 bases and the J segment 5 bases; nucleotides outside the gene matches: 12. The CDR3 DNA follows: TGTGCCAGCAGCCCGGGGGCAGGGGGGGTGTATGGCTACACCTTC. As protein: CASSPGAGGVYGYTF.

This clone was seen once. The chain links TRBV4-2 to TRBJ2-3; 8 bases fit TRBD2. The CDR3 contains 17 residues. Germline-derived CDR1 and CDR2 are LGHNA and YNFKEQ. Germline trimming cut 2 bases from V and 6 bases from J; bases unmatched to any gene: 13. The CDR3 loop reads CASSQNPAGRGADTQYF. The CDR3, as DNA: TGTGCCAGCAGCCAAAACCCAGCCGGGAGGGGAGCGGATACGCAGTATTTT.

The genes are TRBV2 and TRBJ2-5; unclear D gene. Trimming shortened V by 4 bases and J by 0 bases, and 9 bases separated the two germline ends. The CDR3 runs to 14 residues. Per germline, CDR1 SNHLY and CDR2 FYNNEI. Here the CDR3 DNA reads TGTGCCAGCAGTGTCGGCCAGTACCAAGAGACCCAGTACTTC. Translated, it gives CASSVGQYQETQYF.

The CDR3: CASSQGRRNNEQFF. The CDR3 nucleotides read TGCGCCAGCAGCCAAGGGCGGCGCAATAATGAGCAGTTCTTC. V usage is TRBV4-3 and J usage is TRBJ2-1; the D is unclear. Trimming removed 1 base from V and 7 bases from J, with 11 bases in between. Germline V gene lookup returns CDR1 LGHNA and CDR2 YSLEER. The CDR3 is made up of 14 amino acids.

This clone has only one observation. V and J are TRBV19 and TRBJ2-5, with a possible D match to TRBD1 (5 bases). This CDR3 has 13 residues. With 1 base removed from V and 4 bases from J, the gap between germline ends came to 7 bases. Germline values: CDR1 LNHDA, CDR2 SQIVND (reference sequence). The CDR3 DNA follows: TGTGCCAGTAGTATAGCCAGGGCAGAGACCCAGTACTTC. It is translated as CASSIARAETQYF.

V gene TRBV11-3 combines with J gene TRBJ1-1, with 8 bases aligning to TRBD1. Unmatched junction bases numbered 7, after V lost 5 bases and J lost 5 bases. Germline V gives CDR1 SGHNT, CDR2 YENEEA. The CDR3 spans 14 residues. CDR3 nucleotide sequence: TGTGCCAGCAGCCTGGGACAGGCCGGGACTGAAGCTTTCTTT. Encoded protein: CASSLGQAGTEAFF.

The rearrangement links TRBV5-1 to TRBJ1-4; no definite D call. V lost 0 bases and J 3 bases, leaving 6 bases between the germline ends. The CDR3 is made up of 14 amino acids. Germline CDR1 SGHRS, CDR2 YFSETQ. The CDR3 here is CASSLAGPNEKLFF. The DNA for the CDR3 is TGCGCCAGCAGCTTGGCCGGGCCTAATGAAAAACTGTTTTTT.

The gene calls are TRBV28 and TRBJ1-2; D is undetermined. Germline lookup yields CDR1 MDHEN and CDR2 SYDVKM. V dropped 3 bases and J dropped 8 bases, with 4 bases sitting between them. The CDR3 runs to 10 residues. Written as DNA, the CDR3 is TGTGCCAGCAGTTTTCAGGGCTACACCTTC. This translates into CASSFQGYTF.

The V call is TRBV21-1, the J call TRBJ1-1; TRBD1 is taken as the D call from the table, unchecked against the DNA. TRBV21-1 is an annotated pseudogene. The CDR3 has 17 residues. The CDR3 region has the DNA TGTGCCAGCAGCAAAGAGGACCATGTAGGACAGACGTTGGAAGCTTTCTTT. Protein product: CASSKEDHVGQTLEAFF.

The chain is built from TRBV5-1 and TRBJ2-7; TRBD2 is a possible D gene (5 bases). With 4 bases removed from V and 3 bases from J, the gap between germline ends came to 38 bases. This CDR3 is built from 22 residues. Germline V gene data show CDR1 as SGHRS and CDR2 as YFSETQ. The CDR3 nucleotides read TGCGCCAGCAGCCCCTTGACCGGCCTAGCCTCGCCCTCAAACCCTCACCTCTACGAGCAGTACTTC. Residues: CASSPLTGLASPSNPHLYEQYF.